These 18 T cell receptor beta chains came from one sample sequenced in a study of blood T cell repertoires in COVID-19 (dated by TCRdb to the early 2020s). The protocol used for the library was the immunoSEQ multiplex PCR assay. What TCRdb holds here is the immuneACCESS table cut down to in-frame rearrangements. Part of the clones is not present; checked against another copy, under half of the missing clones reflect an unresolved V gene, and the others are unexplained. This sample lists about 100,000 clones; approximately 80% were detected once. The top ten clonotypes cover around a third of the sample. Specimen: peripheral blood. The origin of the receptors is a man aged 65 to 79 with active or convalescent COVID-19.

The chain has TRBV5-1 and TRBJ2-3, with D maybe TRBD2 (5 bases). This CDR3 is 14 amino acids long. V lost 1 base, J lost 5 bases, and 11 bases lay in between. Per germline, CDR1 SGHRS and CDR2 YFSETQ. CDR3 DNA sequence: TGCGCCAGCAGCTTGAGGAGGCCCGAAGATACGCAGTATTTT. Translating gives CASSLRRPEDTQYF.

The V and J genes are TRBV5-5 and TRBJ2-5, with 10 bases identical to TRBD1. Losses at the gene ends were 4 bases for V and 6 bases for J; bases not matched to a gene: 9. Germline-derived CDR1 and CDR2 are SGHKS and YYEKEE (reference sequence). The CDR3 is 15 residues long. This CDR3 is CASSPETGGKKTQYF. CDR3 coding DNA: TGTGCCAGCAGCCCGGAGACAGGGGGCAAGAAGACCCAGTACTTC.

A single count supports this clone. The chain carries TRBV6-5 and TRBJ1-4; D is perhaps TRBD1 (5 bases). The CDR3 has 15 amino acids. V was cut by 8 bases and J by 0 bases, with 13 bases left in between. Germline V gives CDR1 MNHEY, CDR2 SVGAGI. The chain's CDR3 is CASSLGGATNEKLFF. The CDR3 DNA reads TGTGCCAGCTCCCTCGGGGGTGCAACTAATGAAAAACTGTTTTTT.

This sequence joins TRBV7-9 and TRBJ1-2, with TRBD1 matching over 8 bases. The germline V gene has CDR1 SEHNR and CDR2 FQNEAQ (reference sequence). Trimming took 5 bases from V and 3 from J; bases not matched to a gene: 8. The CDR3 loop spans 15 amino acids. CDR3 in amino acids: CASSPRQGWDYGYTF. The DNA of the CDR3 is TGTGCCAGCAGCCCTAGACAGGGGTGGGACTATGGCTACACCTTC.

V is TRBV19 and J is TRBJ2-2; 7 bases are a match to TRBD1. CDR1 and CDR2 (germline): LNHDA, SQIVND (reference sequence). J was trimmed by 1 base and V by 5 bases; bases with no gene match: 4. CDR3 length equals 15 residues. The CDR3 region has the DNA TGTGCCAGTAGTGGACAGGCCCTGAACACCGGGGAGCTGTTTTTT. Amino acid sequence: CASSGQALNTGELFF.

This clone occurred a few times. The chain combines TRBV6-5 with TRBJ1-1; 8 bases are shared with TRBD1. CDR1 and CDR2 from the germline V gene are MNHEY and SVGAGI. V shed 5 bases and J 1 base; nucleotides not matched to a gene: 3. The CDR3 extends over 14 amino acids. The CDR3, as DNA: TGTGCCAGCAGTACGACAGGGGCGAACACTGAAGCTTTCTTT. Its protein is CASSTTGANTEAFF.

Comments on this clone: The sample has other DNA sequences that encode this CDR3 too. The chain has TRBV5-4 and TRBJ2-3; TRBD2 is a possible D gene (6 bases). The CDR3 runs 14 residues. V was cut by 2 bases and J by 0 bases, with 7 bases left in between. The germline gives CDR1 SGHNT, CDR2 YYREEE (reference sequence). The CDR3 is CASSFGGSTDTQYF. DNA of the CDR3: TGTGCCAGCAGCTTCGGGGGAAGCACAGATACGCAGTATTTT. The full variable domain, in which reference TRBV5-4 and TRBJ2-3 provide the parts outside the CDR3, is ETGVTQSPTHLIKTRGQQVTLRCSSQSGHNTVSWYQQALGQGPQFIFQYYREEENGRGNFPPRFSGLQFPNYSSELNVNALELDDSALYLCASSFGGSTDTQYFGPGTRLTVL.

The genes are TRBV2 and TRBJ2-1; perhaps TRBD1 as D (5 bases). V lost 3 bases and J lost 5, with 17 bases in between. The CDR3 loop spans 16 amino acids. Germline lookup yields CDR1 SNHLY and CDR2 FYNNEI. The DNA of the CDR3 is TGTGCCAGCAGTGAGCCCCCACAGGTCGAGCACAATGAGCAGTTCTTC. Translating it yields CASSEPPQVEHNEQFF.

This clone was recorded once. The CDR3 DNA reads TGTGCCAGCAGTGTTGAGGGGGCACAGCCCCAGCATTTT. Amino acids: CASSVEGAQPQHF. This chain connects TRBV2 to TRBJ1-5; 7 bases line up with TRBD1. Germline V lookup: CDR1 SNHLY, CDR2 FYNNEI. Losses at the gene ends were 4 bases for V and 7 bases for J; bases not matched to a gene: 4. The CDR3 contains 13 residues.

This chain connects TRBV25-1 to TRBJ2-7; 10 bases are a match to TRBD1. Germline CDR1 and CDR2: MGHDK and SYGVNS. This CDR3 is 16 amino acids long. V was pared by 2 bases and J by 4 bases, with 8 bases of the junction left unmatched. In DNA, the CDR3 is TGTGCCAGCAGTGAAAGCGGGACAGGGGTAAGGTACGAGCAGTACTTC. Translated: CASSESGTGVRYEQYF.

V gene TRBV19 combines with J gene TRBJ1-1; TRBD1 aligns across 7 bases. The V and J ends lost 6 bases and 0 bases, in that order; junction bases with no gene match: 7. This CDR3 is built from 15 residues. Germline V gene sequence: CDR1 LNHDA, CDR2 SQIVND (reference sequence). CDR3 in amino acids: CASSRGQVMNTEAFF. Here the CDR3 DNA reads TGTGCCAGTAGCCGAGGACAGGTCATGAACACTGAAGCTTTCTTT.

The chain is built from TRBV24-1 and TRBJ1-1, with no clear D. The V and J ends lost 8 bases and 2 bases respectively, with 17 bases between them. CDR1 is KGHDR and CDR2 is SFDVKD in the germline V gene. This CDR3 region has 15 residues. CDR3 residues: CATKWWRRVNTEAFF. The CDR3 nucleotides read TGTGCCACCAAGTGGTGGAGGAGGGTAAACACTGAAGCTTTCTTT.

V usage is TRBV5-6 and J usage is TRBJ1-2; possible D gene TRBD1, 6 bases. Germline V gives CDR1 SGHDT, CDR2 YYEEEE. This CDR3 comprises 15 residues. V lost 0 bases, J lost 2 bases, and 11 bases lay in between. CDR3 region: CASSLDRQENYGYTF. CDR3 DNA: TGTGCCAGCAGCTTGGACCGACAGGAGAACTATGGCTACACCTTC.

This clone has just one count. The CDR3 nucleotides read TGCGCCAGCAGCCAAGGGCTAGTCTACGAGCAGTACTTC. Encoded protein: CASSQGLVYEQYF. The chain joins TRBV4-3 to TRBJ2-7, with no clear D. The V end lost 1 base, the J end lost 3 bases, and 7 bases lay between the germline ends. The germline CDR1 and CDR2 sequences are LGHNA and YSLEER. The CDR3 contains 13 residues.

This clone turned up a few times. The genes are TRBV20-1 and TRBJ2-3; D call uncertain. V shed 4 bases and J shed 6 bases, with 8 bases lying between them. Germline loops: CDR1 DFQATT, CDR2 SNEGSKA (reference sequence). The CDR3 runs to 11 residues. Here the CDR3 reads CSATLEDTQYF. CDR3 nucleotides: TGCAGTGCTACGTTGGAGGATACGCAGTATTTT.

Worth noting for this clone: The same CDR3 arises from other DNA sequences in this sample as well. The chain links TRBV5-1 to TRBJ2-5; the match to TRBD1 covers 7 bases. V was clipped by 1 base and J by 0 bases; unmatched bases: 0. From germline, CDR1 is SGHRS and CDR2 YFSETQ. The CDR3 consists of 14 residues. CDR3 residues: CASSLTGDQETQYF. In DNA, the CDR3 is TGCGCCAGCAGCTTGACAGGGGACCAAGAGACCCAGTACTTC.

The V and J genes are TRBV6-2 or TRBV6-3 and TRBJ2-3; 10 nucleotides line up with TRBD2. The CDR3 has 19 residues. Looked up from germline, CDR1 is MNHEY and CDR2 is SVGEGT. V was pared by 4 bases and J by 2 bases, with 15 bases of the junction left unmatched. CDR3: CASSSLRAGGRRDTDTQYF. CDR3 DNA: TGTGCCAGCAGTTCCCTGCGAGCGGGGGGGCGGAGGGACACAGATACGCAGTATTTT.

This chain joins TRBV3-1 (or the pseudogene TRBV3-2) and TRBJ2-7; the match to TRBD1 covers 9 bases. Trimming removed 3 bases from V and 2 bases from J; junction bases left unmatched: 8. The CDR3 has 16 residues. The germline gives CDR1 LGHDT, CDR2 YNNKEL (reference sequence). CDR3 nucleotide sequence: TGTGCCAGCAGCCAGGAAACGGGACAGGGACCCTACGAGCAGTACTTC. Protein sequence: CASSQETGQGPYEQYF.